The 19 T cell receptor beta chains below come from one sample, sequenced in a study of blood T cells in healthy people across ages. The second PCR ran about 7 to 12 cycles with a sample-barcoded 5' primer and J-beta primers. TCRdb reanalysed the 5' RACE reads using MiXCR and keeps one entry per CDR3 protein. The sample has 1.5 million to 1.9 million distinct CDR3 sequences; about 45% are singletons. Sequencing was performed on blood. Receptor source: a woman under 30 in good health.

The sample holds a few counts of this clonotype. Written as DNA, the CDR3 is TGCAGCGTCGGACACAGTGAGGCTTTCTTT. Translated, it gives CSVGHSEAFF. The rearrangement joins TRBV29-1 to TRBJ1-1; D may be TRBD1 (5 bases). The CDR3 is 10 residues long. The germline CDR1 and CDR2 sequences are SQVTM and ANQGSEA. The germline V and J ends were trimmed by 6 bases and 11 bases, with 13 bases remaining between them.

Concerning this clonotype: Its ends do not fully match the called genes, so a read error is possible. This sequence joins TRBV12-3 or TRBV12-4 and TRBJ2-5, with TRBD1 identical over 9 bases. The CDR3 contains 16 residues. The chain's CDR3 is CASSRDRGRLQETRYF. DNA for the CDR3: TGTGCCAGCAGTCGAGACAGGGGGAGACTCCAAGAGACCCGGTACTTC.

This clonotype occurred a few times. This sequence joins TRBV10-3 and TRBJ2-4; D may be TRBD2 (5 bases). Per germline, CDR1 ENHRY and CDR2 SYGVKD. V was shortened by 10 bases and J by 0 bases, with 16 bases between the two germline ends. The CDR3 consists of 15 residues. The DNA for the CDR3 is TGTGCCACCACCCCGGGGAGTCTAGCCAAAAACATTCAGTACTTC. As protein: CATTPGSLAKNIQYF.

V gene TRBV29-1 combines with J gene TRBJ2-1; 14 bases match TRBD2. V shed 5 bases and J 9 bases; nucleotides not matched to a gene: 6. CDR1 and CDR2 from the germline V gene are SQVTM and ANQGSEA. This CDR3 comprises 14 residues. The CDR3 sequence is CSVRLAGGLGEQFF. DNA for the CDR3: TGCAGCGTTCGACTAGCGGGAGGGTTGGGTGAGCAGTTCTTC.

The gene calls are TRBV14 and TRBJ2-7; D call uncertain. The germline CDR1 and CDR2 sequences are SGHDN and FVKESK. Trimming took off 1 base at V and 5 bases at J, with 12 bases between the two ends. This CDR3 spans 14 amino acids. The CDR3 region is CASSQGLRYHEQYF. The CDR3 coding sequence is TGTGCCAGCAGCCAAGGTCTCAGGTACCACGAGCAGTACTTC.

The rearrangement joins TRBV6-5 to TRBJ2-5, with 7 positions matching TRBD1. This CDR3 has 15 residues. Per the germline V gene, CDR1 is MNHEY and CDR2 is SVGAGI. J lost 1 base, V lost 6 bases, and 8 bases had no gene match. CDR3 sequence (DNA): TGTGCCAGCAGGCTCCTGGGACAGAGCCAAGAGACCCAGTACTTC. Translation: CASRLLGQSQETQYF.

Notes on this clonotype: Germline is not matched at one junction end, which may reflect a read error. The chain is built from TRBV4-3 and TRBJ2-3, with 11 bases lining up with TRBD2. The CDR3 has 17 amino acids. CDR1 is LGHNA and CDR2 is YSLEER in the germline V gene. The CDR3 sequence is CANSQGYTSGSADTQYF. DNA of the CDR3: TGCGCCAACAGCCAAGGGTATACTAGCGGGAGCGCAGATACGCAGTATTTT.

V gene TRBV25-1 combines with J gene TRBJ2-5; 9 bases agree with TRBD1. This CDR3 is built from 18 residues. The V segment lost 1 base and the J segment 0 bases; nucleotides outside the gene matches: 9. Germline CDR1 and CDR2: MGHDK and SYGVNS. In DNA, the CDR3 is TGTGCCAGCAGTGAATTGCAGGACAGGGGAGGGTACCAAGAGACCCAGTACTTC. Translating it yields CASSELQDRGGYQETQYF.

Many counts were recorded for this clonotype. V and J are TRBV29-1 and TRBJ1-2; D is unresolved. This CDR3 contains 13 residues. The V gene lost 4 bases and the J gene lost 7 bases, with 16 bases spanning the gap. From germline, CDR1 is SQVTM and CDR2 ANQGSEA. CDR3 sequence: CSVAMGGGLGYTF. Here the CDR3 DNA reads TGCAGCGTTGCTATGGGAGGAGGTCTTGGCTACACCTTC. The complete variable domain, with remaining parts taken from reference TRBV29-1 and TRBJ1-2, reads SAVISQKPSRDICQRGTSLTIQCQVDSQVTMMFWYRQQPGQSLTLIATANQGSEATYESGFVIDKFPISRPNLTFSTLTVSNMSPEDSSIYLCSVAMGGGLGYTFGSGTRLTVV.

The gene calls are TRBV20-1 and TRBJ1-4, with 8 bases matching TRBD1. The CDR3 is 17 amino acids. Germline trimming cut 0 bases from V and 6 bases from J; bases unmatched to any gene: 12. CDR1 is DFQATT and CDR2 is SNEGSKA in the germline V gene (reference sequence). This CDR3 is CSARDPDRGRDYEKLFF. The CDR3 DNA is TGCAGTGCTAGAGACCCTGACAGGGGCCGAGACTATGAAAAACTGTTTTTT.

This clonotype has only a few counts. This chain connects TRBV5-6 to TRBJ2-7, with TRBD1 matching over 9 bases. J gave up 3 bases and V 1 base, and 2 bases lay outside the gene matches. The CDR3 has 14 amino acids. Germline V gene lookup returns CDR1 SGHDT and CDR2 YYEEEE. The CDR3 region has the DNA TGTGCCAGCAGCTTGCGGACAGGGGACTACGAGCAGTACTTC. It yields the protein CASSLRTGDYEQYF. Combining the CDR3 with reference TRBV5-6 and TRBJ2-7 gives the whole variable domain DAGVTQSPTHLIKTRGQQVTLRCSPKSGHDTVSWYQQALGQGPQFIFQYYEEEERQRGNFPDRFSGHQFPNYSSELNVNALLLGDSALYLCASSLRTGDYEQYFGPGTRLTVT.

The sample holds a few counts of this clonotype. The V gene is TRBV20-1, the J gene TRBJ2-7, with D maybe TRBD1 (6 bases). The CDR3 has 14 residues. The V end lost 3 bases, the J end lost 5 bases, and 17 bases lay between the germline ends. Germline CDR1 reads DFQATT; CDR2 reads SNEGSKA (reference sequence). The CDR3 spells CSASRGRGPHEQYF. In DNA form, the CDR3 reads TGCAGTGCTAGTAGGGGCAGGGGTCCCCACGAGCAGTACTTC.

This clonotype has more than one count but fewer than ten. The chain has TRBV12-3 or TRBV12-4 and TRBJ2-1, with D maybe TRBD2 (5 bases). CDR3 size: 14 residues. V lost 6 bases, J lost 8 bases, and 17 bases lay in between. CDR3 sequence reads: CASRNGVGMHEQFF. The CDR3 nucleotides are TGTGCCAGCAGGAACGGGGTAGGCATGCATGAGCAGTTCTTC.

CDR3: CSAQESYNEQFF. The CDR3 DNA follows: TGCAGCGCCCAGGAGTCCTACAATGAGCAGTTCTTC. The chain combines TRBV29-1 with TRBJ2-1; no definite D call. There are 12 residues in the CDR3. The V and J ends lost 7 bases and 1 base respectively, with 8 bases between them. Per germline, CDR1 SQVTM and CDR2 ANQGSEA.

This clonotype was seen a handful of times. The chain combines TRBV5-1 with TRBJ1-2, with unresolved D. Trimming left V 0 bases short and J 3 bases short, with 12 bases between. Germline lookup yields CDR1 SGHRS and CDR2 YFSETQ. The CDR3 contains 15 residues. In DNA form, the CDR3 reads TGCGCCAGCAGCTTGGAAGGGTTGCCAGACTATGGCTACACCTTC. Protein product: CASSLEGLPDYGYTF.

The chain joins TRBV9 to TRBJ2-3; D tentatively reads TRBD1 or TRBD2 (5 bases each). The CDR3 sequence is 17 residues long. V was clipped by 3 bases and J by 0 bases, with 17 bases between them. Germline CDR1 reads SGDLS; CDR2 reads YYNGEE. The CDR3 protein is CASSAVGTSTSTDTQYF. In DNA, the CDR3 is TGTGCCAGCAGCGCCGTAGGGACGAGTACAAGCACAGATACGCAGTATTTT.

Concerning this clonotype itself: One end of the junction is discordant with germline, which a read error may explain. V gene TRBV4-3 combines with J gene TRBJ2-6; possibly TRBD1 for D (5 bases). Germline V gene data show CDR1 as LGHNA and CDR2 as YSLEER. The CDR3 covers 13 residues. CDR3 loop: CASSGSGANALTF. The DNA for the CDR3 is TGCGCCAGCAGTGGCTCTGGGGCCAACGCCCTGACTTTC.

This rearrangement joins TRBV20-1 to TRBJ2-1; the match to TRBD2 covers 10 bases. Germline V gene sequence: CDR1 DFQATT, CDR2 SNEGSKA (reference sequence). The CDR3 has 16 residues. The J segment lost 3 bases and the V segment lost 0 bases, leaving 5 bases of the junction unmatched. CDR3 in DNA: TGCAGTGCTAGAGATCCAGCGGGAGGGCACTACAATGAGCAGTTCTTC. Translation: CSARDPAGGHYNEQFF.

The chain recombines TRBV29-1 with TRBJ1-1; the D gene is possibly TRBD1 (6 bases). This CDR3 has 14 amino acids. With 8 bases removed from V and 4 bases from J, the gap between germline ends came to 20 bases. The germline gives CDR1 SQVTM, CDR2 ANQGSEA. CDR3 region: CSSLTGFLGTEAFF. The CDR3 DNA reads TGCAGCTCCCTGACAGGTTTCTTGGGCACTGAAGCTTTCTTT. The variable domain in full, completed from reference TRBV29-1 and TRBJ1-1, reads SAVISQKPSRDICQRGTSLTIQCQVDSQVTMMFWYRQQPGQSLTLIATANQGSEATYESGFVIDKFPISRPNLTFSTLTVSNMSPEDSSIYLCSSLTGFLGTEAFFGQGTRLTVV.